These 5 T cell receptor beta chains share one sample of origin, sequenced in a study of T cell responses to AZD1222 COVID-19 vaccine. Only in-frame clones appear in the TCRdb table, and some are missing; sequencing was by immunoSEQ multiplex PCR. The sample lists some 150,000 clones; 80% to 90% were seen once. The source was peripheral blood, collected on day 0 of AZD1222 vaccination. The receptors were sampled from an adult in good health.

In this sample, this clone turned up once. One end of the junction fails to match germline, which may point to a read error. The rearrangement uses TRBV10-2 and TRBJ2-3; maybe TRBD2 (6 bases). CDR3 length: 15 residues. Germline assignment: CDR1 WSHSY and CDR2 SAAADI. The CDR3: CASTEPGLITDTQYF. CDR3 nucleotides: TGCGCCAGCACTGAGCCGGGACTCATCACAGATACGCAGTATTTT.

V gene TRBV11-2 combines with J gene TRBJ2-7, with 10 bases aligning to TRBD2. This CDR3 spans 18 amino acids. Germline V gives CDR1 SGHAT, CDR2 FQNNGV. The V gene end was trimmed by 0 bases and the J gene end by 5 bases; junction bases not matched to a gene: 13. CDR3 loop: CASSLDPSSGGQLHEQYF. Written as DNA, the CDR3 is TGTGCCAGCAGCTTAGATCCGTCTAGCGGGGGCCAACTCCACGAGCAGTACTTC.

The V call is TRBV6-5, the J call TRBJ1-1; 8 bases agree with TRBD1. Germline values: CDR1 MNHEY, CDR2 SVGAGI. The length of the CDR3 is 14 residues. Germline trimming cut 8 bases from V and 4 bases from J; bases unmatched to any gene: 9. The CDR3 loop is CASSLSRGLTEAFF. CDR3 nucleotide sequence: TGTGCCAGCTCCCTATCCAGGGGGCTCACTGAAGCTTTCTTT.

The chain links TRBV9 to TRBJ2-2; 9 bases align to TRBD2. The CDR3 is made up of 15 amino acids. The V segment lost 6 bases and the J segment 5 bases; nucleotides outside the gene matches: 8. The V gene's germline CDR1 is SGDLS and CDR2 YYNGEE. The CDR3 spells CASTKAGGLTGELFF. DNA of the CDR3: TGTGCCAGCACTAAAGCGGGAGGTTTAACCGGGGAGCTGTTTTTT.

This chain links TRBV29-1 with TRBJ1-2, with TRBD1 matching over 7 bases. V lost 4 bases to trimming and J lost 5 bases; unmatched junction nucleotides: 13. Germline CDR1 is SQVTM and CDR2 is ANQGSEA. The CDR3 extends over 15 amino acids. As DNA, the CDR3 is TGCAGCGTTGGAATTGGGTCAGGGGGTTCATATGGCTACACCTTC. Translation gives CSVGIGSGGSYGYTF.